The entry below gives a single T cell receptor beta chain sequence along with its context. The source material, RNA transcripts, was used to amplify TCR beta CDR3 regions. A first-round RT-PCR of the TCR CDR3 used the HTBI primer set. MiXCR was run by TCRdb on the multiplex PCR reads, yielding one entry per CDR3 protein. The sample has approximately 600,000 distinct CDR3 sequences, 11% to 15% seen once; the top ten hold roughly 6.9%. This entry comes from a study of T cells in Graves' hyperthyroidism and ophthalmopathy. Overall study context: Once the initial diagnosis was made, peripheral blood was obtained before any treatment.

V shed 8 bases, J shed 5 bases, and the junction held 8 bases outside the gene matches. The V gene's germline CDR1 is MNHNS and CDR2 SASEGT. CDR3 length: 13 amino acids. The study included ophthalmopathy patients with Clinical Activity Score at least 3, NOSPECS grade at least 4 and duration under 3 months. Sample: blood. This clonotype originated in a woman aged 18-35 years with Graves' ophthalmopathy. The chain carries TRBV6-1 and TRBJ1-1, with TRBD1 identical over 7 bases. The CDR3 DNA reads as TGTGCCAGCGGTATCCCAGGGGGGACTGAAGCTTTCTTT. This codes for CASGIPGGTEAFF.